This is a list of T cell receptor beta chains from one sample in a study of OX40 agonist ivuxolimab in advanced cancers. Data came from immunoSEQ multiplex PCR; TCRdb stores just in-frame clones and leaves some out. The profile shows 55,000 to 60,000 clones, roughly 88% of them singletons. Specimen: CD4+ or CD8+ T cells sorted from blood, collected in a trial of the OX40 agonist ivuxolimab. Receptors originate from an adult with an advanced solid tumor such as melanoma, head and neck, liver or kidney cancer. CDR3s include the opening cysteine and the closing phenylalanine or tryptophan. Fields, in order: J gene, clone size, V gene, D gene, CDR3 protein, CDR3 DNA. D genes are given only for firm matches. Not all rows give a size; the values are once, few, many and, for expanded clones, a class.

J gene: TRBJ1-2; clone size: NA; V gene: TRBV6-5; D gene: NA; CDR3 protein: CASSYYGGTYGYTF; CDR3 DNA: TGTGCCAGCAGTTACTATGGCGGCACCTATGGCTACACCTTC
J gene: TRBJ2-1; clone size: NA; V gene: TRBV5-6; D gene: NA; CDR3 protein: CASSGARSSYNEQFF; CDR3 DNA: TGTGCCAGCAGCGGGGCTCGGAGCTCCTACAATGAGCAGTTCTTC
J gene: TRBJ2-6; clone size: NA; V gene: TRBV19; D gene: TRBD1; CDR3 protein: CASSLQGAPSGANVLTF; CDR3 DNA: TGTGCCAGTAGTCTTCAGGGGGCTCCATCTGGGGCCAACGTCCTGACTTTC
J gene: TRBJ2-7; clone size: NA; V gene: TRBV14; D gene: TRBD1; CDR3 protein: CASSQWGQHYEQYF; CDR3 DNA: TGTGCCAGCAGCCAATGGGGACAGCACTACGAGCAGTACTTC
J gene: TRBJ2-7; clone size: NA; V gene: TRBV5-6; D gene: TRBD2; CDR3 protein: CASRLAGESFEQYF; CDR3 DNA: TGTGCCAGCCGACTAGCGGGAGAGAGTTTCGAGCAGTACTTC
J gene: TRBJ2-1; clone size: NA; V gene: TRBV5-1; D gene: TRBD2; CDR3 protein: CASGLAGVGNEQFF; CDR3 DNA: TGCGCCAGCGGGCTAGCGGGAGTAGGCAATGAGCAGTTCTTC
J gene: TRBJ2-5; clone size: NA; V gene: TRBV5-1; D gene: NA; CDR3 protein: CASSLGLAETQYF; CDR3 DNA: TGCGCCAGCAGCTTGGGGCTAGCGGAGACCCAGTACTTC
J gene: TRBJ1-4; clone size: once; V gene: TRBV16; D gene: NA; CDR3 protein: CASSQVTGGTEKLFF; CDR3 DNA: TGTGCCAGCAGCCAAGTTACGGGGGGGACGGAAAAACTGTTTTTT
J gene: TRBJ1-2; clone size: NA; V gene: TRBV6-5; D gene: NA; CDR3 protein: CASSRSPTGTYGYTF; CDR3 DNA: TGTGCCAGCAGCCGAAGCCCCACAGGGACCTATGGCTACACCTTC
J gene: TRBJ2-1; clone size: NA; V gene: TRBV18; D gene: NA; CDR3 protein: CASSPLTGLTNNEQFF; CDR3 DNA: TGTGCCAGCTCACCGCTAACGGGACTCACAAACAATGAGCAGTTCTTC
J gene: TRBJ2-5; clone size: NA; V gene: TRBV4-1; D gene: NA; CDR3 protein: CASSQANFQETQYF; CDR3 DNA: TGCGCCAGCAGCCAAGCGAATTTCCAAGAGACCCAGTACTTC
J gene: TRBJ1-3; clone size: NA; V gene: TRBV27; D gene: NA; CDR3 protein: CASISGGNTIYF; CDR3 DNA: TGTGCCAGCATTTCAGGGGGAAACACCATATATTTT
J gene: TRBJ2-1; clone size: NA; V gene: TRBV5-6; D gene: TRBD2; CDR3 protein: CASSFLAGGKYRVF; CDR3 DNA: TGTGCCAGCAGCTTTTTAGCGGGAGGGAAGTACAGGGTCTTC
J gene: TRBJ2-1; clone size: NA; V gene: TRBV5-1; D gene: TRBD2; CDR3 protein: CASSTGTRVHEQFF; CDR3 DNA: TGCGCCAGCAGCACCGGGACTAGAGTCCATGAGCAGTTCTTC
J gene: TRBJ1-1; clone size: NA; V gene: TRBV7-2; D gene: NA; CDR3 protein: CASSPIGGATEAFF; CDR3 DNA: TGTGCCAGCAGCCCTATCGGAGGGGCGACTGAAGCTTTCTTT
J gene: TRBJ2-1; clone size: NA; V gene: TRBV5-1; D gene: TRBD2; CDR3 protein: CASSLLAGAANEQFF; CDR3 DNA: TGCGCCAGCAGCTTGCTTGCGGGAGCGGCCAATGAGCAGTTCTTC
J gene: TRBJ2-3; clone size: NA; V gene: TRBV9; D gene: NA; CDR3 protein: CASSVVGSTDTQYF; CDR3 DNA: TGTGCCAGCAGCGTAGTTGGCTCCACAGATACGCAGTATTTT
J gene: TRBJ2-4; clone size: NA; V gene: TRBV5-5; D gene: TRBD1; CDR3 protein: CASSEGTGAPAKNIQYF; CDR3 DNA: TGTGCCAGCAGCGAGGGAACAGGGGCCCCAGCCAAAAACATTCAGTACTTC
J gene: TRBJ1-6; clone size: NA; V gene: TRBV6-1; D gene: NA; CDR3 protein: CASSEGNRASEPLHF; CDR3 DNA: TGTGCCAGCAGTGAAGGGAACAGGGCCTCTGAACCCCTCCACTTT
J gene: TRBJ1-6; clone size: NA; V gene: TRBV7-2; D gene: TRBD1; CDR3 protein: CASSIGTGLHSPLHF; CDR3 DNA: TGTGCCAGCAGCATAGGGACAGGGTTGCATTCACCCCTCCACTTT
J gene: TRBJ1-5; clone size: NA; V gene: TRBV19; D gene: NA; CDR3 protein: CASTLTPNQPQHF; CDR3 DNA: TGTGCCAGTACCCTTACACCGAATCAGCCCCAGCATTTT
J gene: TRBJ2-2; clone size: NA; V gene: TRBV5-6; D gene: NA; CDR3 protein: CASSLLGELFF; CDR3 DNA: TGTGCCAGCAGCTTGCTCGGGGAGCTGTTTTTT
J gene: TRBJ2-7; clone size: few; V gene: TRBV28; D gene: NA; CDR3 protein: CASSLGTVYEQYF; CDR3 DNA: TGTGCCAGCAGTTTGGGGACCGTCTACGAGCAGTACTTC
J gene: TRBJ1-1; clone size: NA; V gene: TRBV2; D gene: TRBD1; CDR3 protein: CASSMGTENTEAFF; CDR3 DNA: TGTGCCAGCAGTATGGGGACAGAGAACACTGAAGCTTTCTTT
J gene: TRBJ1-3; clone size: NA; V gene: TRBV30; D gene: NA; CDR3 protein: CAWTGGSGNTIYF; CDR3 DNA: TGTGCCTGGACTGGAGGCTCTGGAAACACCATATATTTT
J gene: TRBJ2-1; clone size: NA; V gene: TRBV14; D gene: NA; CDR3 protein: CASSQEWGPYNEQFF; CDR3 DNA: TGTGCCAGCAGCCAAGAATGGGGCCCCTACAATGAGCAGTTCTTC